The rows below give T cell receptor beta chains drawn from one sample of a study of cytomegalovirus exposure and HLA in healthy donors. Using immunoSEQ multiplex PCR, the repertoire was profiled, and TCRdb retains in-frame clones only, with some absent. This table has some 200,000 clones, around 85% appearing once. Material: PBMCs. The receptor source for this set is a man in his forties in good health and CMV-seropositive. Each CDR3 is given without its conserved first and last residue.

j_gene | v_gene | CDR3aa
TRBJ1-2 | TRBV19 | ASTGARGDGYT
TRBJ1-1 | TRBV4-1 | ASSQDQPGTMNTEAF
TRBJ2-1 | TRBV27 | ASSWGGGSGNEQF
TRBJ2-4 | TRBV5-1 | ASSLGVAKNIQY
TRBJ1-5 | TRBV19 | ASKPGLSENQPQH
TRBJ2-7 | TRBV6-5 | ASSSTHYEQY
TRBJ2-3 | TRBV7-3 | ASSSRQATDTQY
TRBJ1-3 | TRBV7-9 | ASSRPGTVGNTIY
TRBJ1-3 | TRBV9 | ASSEGDTGSGGNTIY
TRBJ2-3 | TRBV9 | ASSASGGSGTDTQY
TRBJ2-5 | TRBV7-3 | ASSPRGAGGPQETQY
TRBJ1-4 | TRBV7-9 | ASSLALDSSNEKLF
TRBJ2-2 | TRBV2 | ASSVSGAPTGELF
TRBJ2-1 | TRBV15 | ATSSNNEQF
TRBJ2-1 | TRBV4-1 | ASSPLVVHEQF
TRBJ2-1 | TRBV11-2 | ASSLIGGGNEQF
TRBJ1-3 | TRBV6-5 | ASSYGGRGAGNTIY
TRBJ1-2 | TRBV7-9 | ASSPPGPGRVVYGYT
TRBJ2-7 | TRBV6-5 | ASSSLSRQGRH
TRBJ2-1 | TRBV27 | ASSVRLRGNEQF
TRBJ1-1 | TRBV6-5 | ASRTTGENTEAF
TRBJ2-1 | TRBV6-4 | ASSPGTSGSYNEQF
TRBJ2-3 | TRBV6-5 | ASSPTSGAADTQY
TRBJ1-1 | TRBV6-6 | ASSPAGTGNTEAF
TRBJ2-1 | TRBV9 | ASSVDRKRGVTSYNEQF
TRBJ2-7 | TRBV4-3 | ASSQEARGHHEQY
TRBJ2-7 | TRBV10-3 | AISEPGLVTSSYEQY
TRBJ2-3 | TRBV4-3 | ASSQERDIYTDTQY
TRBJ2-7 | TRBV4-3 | ASSQDRGGRYEQY
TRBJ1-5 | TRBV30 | AWSSRGLLNQPQH
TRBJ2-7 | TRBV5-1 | ASSATGGLYEQY
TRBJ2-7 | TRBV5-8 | ASSFFWGTRTGGSYEQY
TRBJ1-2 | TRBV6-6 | ASRAGDGYT
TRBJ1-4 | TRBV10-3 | AISESEGTNEKLF
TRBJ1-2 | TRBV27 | ASSLSGGGYYGYT
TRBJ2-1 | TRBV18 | ASSPRTGGENEQF
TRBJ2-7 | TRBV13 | ASSLGTSGVGEQY
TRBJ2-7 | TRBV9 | ASSVAGLSSYEQY
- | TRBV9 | ASSFGESYEQY
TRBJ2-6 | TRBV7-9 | ASSLPRDGSGANVLT
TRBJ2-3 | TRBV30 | AWTGGADTQY
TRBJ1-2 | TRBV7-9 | ASSLVAGGALNGYT
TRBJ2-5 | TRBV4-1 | ASSYPLAGDSQETQY
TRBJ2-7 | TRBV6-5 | ASRSQGFYEQY
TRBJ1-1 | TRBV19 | ASRWDRGAEAF
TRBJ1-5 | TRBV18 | ASSSDRVQPQH
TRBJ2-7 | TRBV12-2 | ASRPTWGQANRGEQY
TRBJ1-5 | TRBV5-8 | ASGYSHPSNQPQH
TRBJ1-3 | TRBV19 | ASSTDRAGNTIY
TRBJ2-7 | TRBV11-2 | ASSPTGRNAYEQY